Listed below are T cell receptor beta chains from one sample, sequenced in a study of shared clonotypes between healthy human individuals. Repertoires were generated with immunoSEQ multiplex PCR, while TCRdb's copy carries only in-frame clones and drops some. The sample records a few million clones, more than 80% being singletons. The material sequenced was naive CD4+ T cells sorted from blood. Every receptor here comes from a man between 18 and 29 years old in good health. Both conserved end residues are part of each CDR3. The order of the fields is clone size, J gene, V gene, D gene, CDR3 protein, CDR3 DNA. The D gene is left open where the match is weak. For some rows the clone size is stated as once, few or many, or as a class when expanded; others skip it.

. | TRBJ2-7 | TRBV10-3 | . | CAISDGGREQYF | TGTGCCATCAGTGATGGGGGGCGCGAGCAGTACTTC
. | TRBJ2-5 | TRBV5-6 | TRBD2 | CASSPGLAGVLETQYF | TGTGCCAGCAGCCCTGGACTAGCGGGAGTTCTAGAGACCCAGTACTTC
. | TRBJ2-5 | TRBV6-5 | . | CASSHQETQYF | TGTGCCAGCAGCCATCAAGAGACCCAGTACTTC
once | TRBJ2-2 | TRBV7-3 | . | CASSRPNTGELFF | TGTGCCAGCAGCAGACCGAACACCGGGGAGCTGTTTTTT
. | TRBJ2-2 | TRBV7-8 | . | CASSSGQRGELFF | TGTGCCAGCAGTAGCGGACAGCGCGGGGAGCTGTTTTTT
. | TRBJ2-1 | TRBV11-2 | TRBD2 | CASSLALAIGDEQFF | TGTGCCAGCAGCTTAGCACTAGCGATAGGCGATGAGCAGTTCTTC
once | TRBJ2-7 | TRBV7-2 | TRBD2 | CASSLNTPGLAGVEQYF | TGTGCCAGCAGCTTAAACACCCCGGGACTAGCGGGAGTCGAGCAGTACTTC
. | TRBJ1-5 | TRBV6-1 | TRBD1 | CASSDTGANQPQHF | TGTGCCAGCAGTGATACAGGGGCCAATCAGCCCCAGCATTTT
. | TRBJ1-3 | TRBV25-1 | . | CASSRTAGNTIYF | TGTGCCAGCAGTCGTACGGCTGGAAACACCATATATTTT
. | TRBJ1-1 | TRBV2 | . | CASSASGQGVTEAFF | TGTGCCAGCTCCGCCTCGGGACAAGGAGTCACTGAAGCTTTCTTT
. | TRBJ2-3 | TRBV7-9 | . | CASSAPGAGATDTQYF | TGTGCCAGCAGCGCTCCGGGGGCAGGCGCCACAGATACGCAGTATTTT
. | TRBJ2-3 | TRBV10-3 | TRBD2 | CAISDPLAGGPGDTQYF | TGTGCCATCAGTGACCCGCTAGCGGGGGGTCCAGGAGATACGCAGTATTTT
. | TRBJ1-5 | TRBV5-6 | . | CASSLAISGQPQHF | TGTGCCAGCAGCTTGGCCATCTCTGGTCAGCCCCAGCATTTT
. | TRBJ2-7 | TRBV7-8 | TRBD1 | CASSLTGTGTYEQYF | TGTGCCAGCAGCCTTACCGGGACAGGGACCTACGAGCAGTACTTC
. | TRBJ2-1 | TRBV27 | TRBD1 | CASSLTGAWDNEQFF | TGTGCCAGCAGTCTGACAGGGGCGTGGGACAATGAGCAGTTCTTC
. | TRBJ2-7 | TRBV29-1 | . | CSVGWGGGEQYF | TGCAGCGTCGGGTGGGGTGGCGGCGAGCAGTACTTC
. | TRBJ1-2 | TRBV2 | . | CASSEGWEGYTF | TGTGCCAGCAGTGAAGGGTGGGAGGGCTACACCTTC
. | TRBJ2-5 | TRBV11-2 | TRBD2 | CASSLGVLAGGPTETQYF | TGTGCCAGCAGCTTAGGGGTTTTAGCGGGGGGGCCTACAGAGACCCAGTACTTC
. | TRBJ2-1 | TRBV5-6 | . | CASSSPQNNEQFF | TGTGCCAGCAGCTCCCCACAAAACAATGAGCAGTTCTTC
few | TRBJ2-5 | TRBV7-3 | . | CASSPSLAGWETQYF | TGTGCCAGCAGCCCTTCCCTGGCAGGGTGGGAGACCCAGTACTTC
. | TRBJ2-6 | TRBV7-9 | . | CASSLGMTLGANVLTF | TGTGCCAGCAGCTTAGGGATGACTCTGGGGGCCAACGTCCTGACTTTC
. | TRBJ1-6 | TRBV6-1 | TRBD1 | CASSEAGGSRSPLHF | TGTGCCAGCAGTGAAGCAGGGGGCAGTCGGTCACCCCTCCACTTT
once | TRBJ1-6 | TRBV6-1 | . | CATRGGRVSSPLHF | TGTGCCACCAGGGGTGGCAGGGTAAGCTCACCCCTCCACTTT
. | TRBJ1-4 | TRBV21-1 | . | CASSKQSVNEKLFF | TGTGCCAGCAGCAAACAATCCGTTAATGAAAAACTGTTTTTT
. | TRBJ2-3 | TRBV4-3 | . | CASSQDGLGFSTDTQYF | TGCGCCAGCAGCCAAGACGGGCTGGGATTTAGCACAGATACGCAGTATTTT
. | TRBJ2-5 | TRBV5-1 | . | CASSLELWDGGQEWETQYF | TGCGCCAGCAGCTTGGAGCTATGGGACGGAGGGCAGGAATGGGAGACCCAGTACTTC
. | TRBJ2-2 | TRBV6-6 | . | CASSYRVAGELFF | TGTGCCAGCAGTTACCGGGTCGCCGGGGAGCTGTTTTTT
. | TRBJ1-1 | TRBV18 | . | CASSPSVPSNTEAFF | TGTGCCAGCTCACCTTCGGTACCTTCGAACACTGAAGCTTTCTTT
. | TRBJ2-1 | TRBV27 | . | CASSLEGSRKRQFF | TGTGCCAGCAGTTTAGAGGGGTCCAGGAAAAGGCAGTTCTTC
. | TRBJ1-5 | TRBV5-6 | . | CASSWAGAVNQPQHF | TGTGCCAGCAGCTGGGCAGGGGCAGTCAATCAGCCCCAGCATTTT
once | TRBJ1-4 | TRBV28 | . | CASSFDRTNEKLFF | TGTGCCAGCAGTTTTGACAGAACTAATGAAAAACTGTTTTTT
. | TRBJ1-5 | TRBV28 | . | CASSLYSLSNQPQHF | TGTGCCAGCAGTTTATACAGCCTTAGCAATCAGCCCCAGCATTTT
. | TRBJ2-2 | TRBV6-1 | . | CATSIYTGELFF | TGTGCCACTTCGATATACACCGGGGAGCTGTTTTTT
. | TRBJ2-1 | TRBV6-5 | TRBD2 | CASSQLAGHEQFF | TGTGCCAGCAGTCAACTAGCGGGGCACGAGCAGTTCTTC
. | TRBJ1-5 | TRBV28 | . | CASRVALPQGWSNQPQHF | TGTGCCAGCAGGGTGGCGCTACCTCAGGGATGGAGCAATCAGCCCCAGCATTTT
. | TRBJ2-5 | TRBV18 | . | CASSPDQETQYF | TGTGCCAGCTCACCTGACCAAGAGACCCAGTACTTC
. | TRBJ1-1 | TRBV9 | . | CASSVDQVNTEAFF | TGTGCCAGCAGCGTAGACCAAGTGAACACTGAAGCTTTCTTT
. | TRBJ1-6 | TRBV6-4 | . | CASRRSNNSPLHF | TGTGCCAGCCGCAGGAGTAATAATTCACCCCTCCACTTT
. | TRBJ2-1 | TRBV11-3 | TRBD2 | CASSSRVAGYNEQFF | TGTGCCAGCAGCTCCCGGGTAGCGGGATACAATGAGCAGTTCTTC
. | TRBJ2-7 | TRBV5-1 | TRBD2 | CASSSGGNEQYF | TGCGCCAGCAGTTCGGGGGGGAACGAGCAGTACTTC
. | TRBJ1-2 | TRBV10-3 | . | CAISVGDGYTF | TGTGCCATATCGGTTGGGGATGGCTACACCTTC